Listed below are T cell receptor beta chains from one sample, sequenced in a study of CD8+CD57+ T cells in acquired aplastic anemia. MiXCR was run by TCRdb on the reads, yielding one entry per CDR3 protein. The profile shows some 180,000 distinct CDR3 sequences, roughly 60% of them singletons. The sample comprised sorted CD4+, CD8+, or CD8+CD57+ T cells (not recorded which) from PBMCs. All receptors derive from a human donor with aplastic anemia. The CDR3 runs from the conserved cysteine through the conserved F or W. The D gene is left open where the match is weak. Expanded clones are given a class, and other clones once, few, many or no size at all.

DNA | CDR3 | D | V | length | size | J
TGTGCCACCAGCAGTAAGAGGCCAGGGGATGGCTACACCTTC | CATSSKRPGDGYTF | . | TRBV15 | 14 | . | TRBJ1-2
TGTGCCAGCATCGACAGCTCCTACGAGCAGTACTTC | CASIDSSYEQYF | . | TRBV7-9 | 12 | . | TRBJ2-7
TGTGCCATCAGCGCGGGAAAGGGTAATTCACCCCTCCACTTT | CAISAGKGNSPLHF | . | TRBV10-3 | 14 | . | TRBJ1-6
TGCAGTGCTAGAGGTCTAGATAGCAATCAGCCCCAGCATTTT | CSARGLDSNQPQHF | . | TRBV20-1 | 14 | many | TRBJ1-5
TGTGCCAGTACTCCAGGGGGCGATGAGCAGTTCTTC | CASTPGGDEQFF | TRBD1 | TRBV2 | 12 | . | TRBJ2-1
TGTGCCAGCAGTTTAATCCCACAGGGTGCCACTGAAGCTTTCTTT | CASSLIPQGATEAFF | . | TRBV2 | 15 | . | TRBJ1-1
TGTGCCAGCAGCTTACTAACCGGGACTAGCGGGAGCGCGGCCTACGAGCAGTACTTC | CASSLLTGTSGSAAYEQYF | TRBD2 | TRBV7-2 | 19 | . | TRBJ2-7
TGCGCCAGCAGCCAAGGGTGGGGGGGACCCTCCGAGCAGTACTTC | CASSQGWGGPSEQYF | TRBD2 | TRBV5-4 | 15 | . | TRBJ2-7
TGTGCCAGCAGTGAGGAGACAGGGGAATACTACGAGCAGTACTTC | CASSEETGEYYEQYF | TRBD1 | TRBV2 | 15 | many | TRBJ2-7
TGTGCTAGTGGTTTACCCTGGGGGAGGCATAACGAAAAACTGTTTTTT | CASGLPWGRHNEKLFF | . | TRBV12-5 | 16 | many | TRBJ1-4
TGTGCCATCCAGCCTGGCGGGGCAACCTATAATTCACCCCTCCACTTT | CAIQPGGATYNSPLHF | . | TRBV5-4 | 16 | . | TRBJ1-6
TGTGCCAGCAGTGTAAGGGAAACCGGGGAGCTGTTTTTT | CASSVRETGELFF | . | TRBV6-4 | 13 | . | TRBJ2-2
TGTGCCAGCAGACTAGACACGATCTCCTACGAGCAGTACTTC | CASRLDTISYEQYF | . | TRBV7-8 | 14 | . | TRBJ2-7
TGTGCCAGCAGTTTCACAGGGGGTAATGAAAAACTGTTTTTT | CASSFTGGNEKLFF | TRBD1 | TRBV7-9 | 14 | many | TRBJ1-4
TGTGCCAGCAGCCAGACAGGGGGTTCACCCCTCCACTTT | CASSQTGGSPLHF | TRBD1 | TRBV7-2 | 13 | . | TRBJ1-6
TGTGCCAGCAGCCCCGCCGGCCTAGCGGGACGCGACCCCCTAGCGTACGAGCAGTACTTC | CASSPAGLAGRDPLAYEQYF | TRBD2 | TRBV14 | 20 | . | TRBJ2-7
TGTGCCAGCAGCACCGACCGTGTACGGGGGAACTATGGCTACACCTTC | CASSTDRVRGNYGYTF | . | TRBV7-6 | 16 | once | TRBJ1-2
TGTGCCACCAGCAGAGATAGGGATAGCAATCAGCCCCAGCATTTT | CATSRDRDSNQPQHF | . | TRBV15 | 15 | few | TRBJ1-5
TGTGCCAGCAGCCAAGGAAAGGGACAGAGCACAGATACGCAGTATTTT | CASSQGKGQSTDTQYF | TRBD1 | TRBV7-2 | 16 | . | TRBJ2-3
TGTGCCAGCAGCGTAGGAGATGTGACGAACACTGAAGCTTTCTTT | CASSVGDVTNTEAFF | . | TRBV9 | 15 | . | TRBJ1-1
TGCAGTGCTACTAAAGCGGGGCCCAGCTACGAGCAGTACTTC | CSATKAGPSYEQYF | TRBD2 | TRBV20-1 | 14 | . | TRBJ2-7
TGTGCCAGTAGTCCGGCTAGCGGGAGTATGAGCGAGCAGTACTTC | CASSPASGSMSEQYF | TRBD2 | TRBV19 | 15 | . | TRBJ2-7
TGTGCCAGCAGCCTCGGAGGGGCAGAGGCCTTGAACACTGAAGCTTTCTTT | CASSLGGAEALNTEAFF | . | TRBV7-9 | 17 | . | TRBJ1-1
TGCAGTGCTAGAGATCGGGACAGCTATTACAATGATCAATTCTTC | CSARDRDSYYNDQFF | TRBD1 | TRBV20-1 | 15 | . | TRBJ2-1
TGCAGTGCTAGAGCCGACGGGGGGCAGCAGTACTTC | CSARADGGQQYF | . | TRBV20-1 | 12 | . | TRBJ2-7
TGCGCCAGCAGCCAAGATCGACTAGCGGGGGGTCTCGCCTACGAGCAGTACTTC | CASSQDRLAGGLAYEQYF | TRBD2 | TRBV4-1 | 18 | many | TRBJ2-7
TGCAGTGCTAGAAGCCCGGGACAGGGGGCCAGCCAGCCCCAGCATTTT | CSARSPGQGASQPQHF | TRBD1 | TRBV20-1 | 16 | . | TRBJ1-5
TGTGCCAGTAGACAGACAGGGGGCTTTTCACCCCTCCACTTT | CASRQTGGFSPLHF | TRBD1 | TRBV19 | 14 | many | TRBJ1-6